What follows describes a single T cell receptor (beta chain). TCRdb reanalysed the 5' RACE reads using MiXCR and keeps one entry per CDR3 protein. The sample holds 210,000 or so distinct CDR3 sequences, roughly 15% seen once. The data belong to a study of identical twins. Germline CDR1 reads LGHNA; CDR2 reads YSLEER. The CDR3 sequence is 14 residues long. V shed 4 bases and J 3 bases; nucleotides not matched to a gene: 5. These data were also filed under a second study, of T cells expressing NK-cell markers. This second study notes: CD8+ T cells in over 5 donors included dominant NKG2C+ clonotypes at about 1.0-7.5%.

This receptor was taken from a woman aged 18-29 years in good health. The rearrangement links TRBV4-3 to TRBJ2-7, with 8 bases that match TRBD1. The sequencing sample was made of CD8+ T cells sorted from blood. The chain's CDR3 is CASSRYRGIYEQYF. The CDR3 bases are TGCGCCAGCAGCCGGTACAGGGGGATCTACGAGCAGTACTTC.